This TCR beta chain was obtained from a study of blood T cell repertoires in COVID-19. There are 16 residues in the CDR3. CDR1 and CDR2 (germline): LNHDA, SQIVND (reference sequence). TCRdb's table, derived via immunoSEQ multiplex PCR, lists solely in-frame clones and lacks some. This table has fewer than 250,000 clones, 80% to 90% appearing once. Shortly before study entry, within 2 weeks, exposed participants had met a COVID-19 case. Comments on this clone: The junction differs from germline at one of its ends, possibly a read error.

Sequenced sample: PBMCs or T cells enriched from blood (not recorded which). V is TRBV19 and J is TRBJ1-2; 9 positions agree with TRBD1. This clonotype was obtained from a woman aged 45-59 years who had been exposed to COVID-19. The CDR3 DNA reads as TGTGCCAGTAGTAAAATGGGACAGGGATCTAAATATGGCTACACCTTC. Translated: CASSKMGQGSKYGYTF.